The clone carrying this TCR beta chain was recorded a few times. The data belong to a study of blood T cell repertoires in COVID-19. Overall study context: PBMCs, B-cell-depleted T cells, or T cells were the source of the cDNA or gDNA that made up the material.

Per germline, CDR1 LNHDA and CDR2 SQIVND (reference sequence). V was shortened by 6 bases and J by 2 bases, with 10 bases between the two germline ends. This CDR3 region has 13 residues. Original analysis: It was from reference gene primer amplification that nucleated cell counts were estimated. The table came from immunoSEQ multiplex PCR; TCRdb's copy has only in-frame clones and leaves some out. V and J calls plus clone size are reproduced from that table; the DNA served to infer D and trimming. The table includes tens of thousands of clones, around 65% detected once. Source material: peripheral blood. The rearrangement links TRBV19 to TRBJ1-2; D possibly corresponds to TRBD1 (6 bases). The clonotype originates from a woman between 65 and 79 years old with acute or convalescent COVID-19. The CDR3 DNA follows: TGTGCCAGTAGGTCAGGGACAAACTATGGCTACACCTTC. Encoded protein: CASRSGTNYGYTF.